One and the same sample provided the 8 T cell receptor beta chains below, sequenced in a study of human T cells and chemical hapten exposure. Stated time point: patch test 1, 2 weeks after DPC sensitization. Treatment defined: therapeutic diphenylcyclopropenone sensitization with weekly scalp DPC. TCRdb analysed the RACE reads with MiXCR anew, one entry per CDR3 protein. The sample contains 300,000 to 450,000 distinct CDR3 sequences, 4% to 5.5% of which appear only once. The source material was whole blood, sampled in connection with sensitization to the hapten diphenylcyclopropenone (DPC). These receptors were obtained from a woman aged 45-65 years with alopecia areata. Some clones in this sample may be carry-over from other donors' samples.

This clonotype appeared many times. The chain joins TRBV2 to TRBJ1-2; D is ambiguous. The germline V and J ends were trimmed by 4 bases and 0 bases, with 12 bases remaining between them. The CDR3 extends over 15 amino acids. The germline V gene encodes CDR1 SNHLY and CDR2 FYNNEI. The CDR3 is CASSAIRSANYGYTF. The DNA of the CDR3 is TGTGCCAGCAGTGCTATACGGTCAGCTAACTATGGCTACACCTTC. Complete variable domain (other parts from reference TRBV2 and TRBJ1-2): EPEVTQTPSHQVTQMGQEVILRCVPISNHLYFYWYRQILGQKVEFLVSFYNNEISEKSEIFDDQFSVERPDGSNFTLKIRSTKLEDSAMYFCASSAIRSANYGYTFGSGTRLTVV.

This clonotype appeared many times. This chain links TRBV12-3 or TRBV12-4 with TRBJ1-6, with 7 positions matching TRBD1. J gave up 6 bases and V 8 bases, and 4 bases lay outside the gene matches. CDR3 length: 13 residues. CDR3 in DNA: TGTGCCAGCCGGGGACAGACTAATTCACCCCTCCACTTT. It yields the protein CASRGQTNSPLHF.

The V gene is TRBV2, the J gene TRBJ1-5, with no clear D. This CDR3 has 14 residues. CDR1 and CDR2 (germline): SNHLY, FYNNEI. V was clipped by 6 bases and J by 6 bases, with 15 bases between them. The CDR3 sequence: CASRAATSGQPQHF. The CDR3 coding sequence is TGTGCCAGCAGGGCCGCGACGAGCGGTCAGCCCCAGCATTTT.

This clonotype was counted ten times or more. The V and J genes are TRBV27 and TRBJ2-3; 8 nucleotides agree with TRBD1. V was pared by 5 bases and J by 4 bases, with 5 bases of the junction left unmatched. Germline assignment: CDR1 MNHEY and CDR2 SMNVEV (reference sequence). The CDR3 covers 14 residues. CDR3 amino acids: CASSLRTGPDTQYF. CDR3 nucleotide sequence: TGTGCCAGCAGTCTCCGGACAGGGCCAGATACGCAGTATTTT.

This clonotype was counted ten times or more. The chain couples TRBV15 to TRBJ1-5, with no clear D. The germline V and J ends were trimmed by 8 bases and 5 bases, with 13 bases remaining between them. Germline V gives CDR1 LNHNV, CDR2 YYDKDF (reference sequence). The CDR3 is 13 residues long. The CDR3 coding sequence is TGTGCCACCTCCGAGGGCCAGGATCAGCCCCAGCATTTT. Translating gives CATSEGQDQPQHF.

This clonotype was counted only a few times. J is TRBJ2-4 and V is TRBV12-3 or TRBV12-4; 15 nucleotides align to TRBD2. The ends lost 0 bases at V and 6 bases at J; junction bases unmatched: 6. The CDR3 extends over 18 amino acids. CDR3 coding DNA: TGTGCCAGCAGTTTAGCGGTGGGACTAGCGGGAGGAGGAAACATTCAGTACTTC. It yields the protein CASSLAVGLAGGGNIQYF.

This clonotype came up a few times. This chain uses TRBV27 with TRBJ2-7, with a weak D call TRBD2 (6 bases). From germline, CDR1 is MNHEY and CDR2 SMNVEV (reference sequence). V lost 2 bases to trimming and J lost 2 bases, with 10 bases between them. CDR3 length: 14 residues. In DNA form, the CDR3 reads TGTGCCAGCAGTTTACGCGGCGGGACCTACGAGCAGTACTTC. As protein: CASSLRGGTYEQYF.

In its sample, this clonotype was seen many times. The J gene is TRBJ1-1, the V gene TRBV4-1; no clear D gene. The V end was cut by 0 bases, the J end by 8 bases, with 16 bases between. Germline V gives CDR1 MGHRA, CDR2 YSYEKL. The CDR3 covers 15 residues. This CDR3 is CASSQEVVYSPEAFF. The CDR3 nucleotides are TGCGCCAGCAGCCAAGAGGTTGTATACAGCCCCGAAGCTTTCTTT.